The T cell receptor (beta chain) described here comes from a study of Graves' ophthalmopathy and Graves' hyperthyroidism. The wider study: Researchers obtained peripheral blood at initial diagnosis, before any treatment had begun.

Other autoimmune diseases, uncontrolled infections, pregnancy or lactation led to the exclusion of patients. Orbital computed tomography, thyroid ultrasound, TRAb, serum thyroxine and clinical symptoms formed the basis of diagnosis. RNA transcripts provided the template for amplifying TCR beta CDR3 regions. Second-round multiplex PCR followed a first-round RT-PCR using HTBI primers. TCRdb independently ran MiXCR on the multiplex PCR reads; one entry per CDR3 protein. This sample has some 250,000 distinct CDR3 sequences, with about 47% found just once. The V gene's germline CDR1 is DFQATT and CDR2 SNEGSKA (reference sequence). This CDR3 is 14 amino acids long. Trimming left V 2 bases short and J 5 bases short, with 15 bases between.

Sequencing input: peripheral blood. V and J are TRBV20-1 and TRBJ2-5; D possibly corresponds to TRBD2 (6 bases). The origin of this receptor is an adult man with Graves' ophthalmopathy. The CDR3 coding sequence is TGCAGTGCTAGAACCGGGAGCAGGGCGGAGACCCAGTACTTC. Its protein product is CSARTGSRAETQYF.